This entry features one T cell receptor (beta chain) sequence. Its ends do not fully match the called genes, so a read error is possible. The protocol was immunoSEQ multiplex PCR, while the TCRdb copy is restricted to in-frame clones and leaves out a portion. This sample has over 150,000 clones; 79% occur once, and the top ten carry 15% to 20%. These data are taken from a study of blood T cell repertoires in COVID-19. Overall study context: Italy, Spain and the United States were the sources of the convalescent and acute COVID-19 samples.

Enrollees, about 18 to 90 years old, lived in 24 US areas. The source material was PBMCs or T cells enriched from blood (not recorded which). This TCR came from a woman between 65 and 79 years old in a cohort exposed to, infected with or recovered from COVID-19 (not recorded which).

Written as DNA, the CDR3 is TGTGCCAGCAGAGTAGCGGGAGTAACCGTGGAGCTGTTTTTT. It is translated as CASRVAGVTVELFF. J is TRBJ2-2 and V is TRBV2; 9 bases agree with TRBD2. There are 14 residues in the CDR3. Germline CDR1 SNHLY, CDR2 FYNNEI.